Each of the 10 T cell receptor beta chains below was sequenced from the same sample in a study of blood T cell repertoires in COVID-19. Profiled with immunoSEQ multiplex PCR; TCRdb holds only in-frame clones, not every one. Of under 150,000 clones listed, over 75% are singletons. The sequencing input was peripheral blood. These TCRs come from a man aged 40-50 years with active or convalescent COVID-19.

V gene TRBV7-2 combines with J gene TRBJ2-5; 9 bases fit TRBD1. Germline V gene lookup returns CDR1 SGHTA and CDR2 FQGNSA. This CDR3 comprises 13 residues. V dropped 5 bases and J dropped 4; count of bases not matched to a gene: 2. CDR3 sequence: CASSPGQGETQYF. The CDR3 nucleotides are TGTGCCAGCAGCCCGGGACAGGGAGAGACCCAGTACTTC.

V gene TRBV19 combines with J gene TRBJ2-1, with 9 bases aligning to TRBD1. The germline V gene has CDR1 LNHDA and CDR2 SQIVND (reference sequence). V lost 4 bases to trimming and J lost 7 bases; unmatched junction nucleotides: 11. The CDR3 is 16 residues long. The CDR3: CASSTNRGRQGNEQFF. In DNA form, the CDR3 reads TGTGCCAGTAGTACTAACAGGGGGCGCCAAGGAAATGAGCAGTTCTTC.

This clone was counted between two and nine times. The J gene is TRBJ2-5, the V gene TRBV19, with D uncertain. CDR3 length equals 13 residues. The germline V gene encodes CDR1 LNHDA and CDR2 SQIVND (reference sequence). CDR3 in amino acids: CASSGLSQETQYF. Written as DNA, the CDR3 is TGTGCTTCGTCAGGCCTATCCCAAGAGACCCAGTACTTC.

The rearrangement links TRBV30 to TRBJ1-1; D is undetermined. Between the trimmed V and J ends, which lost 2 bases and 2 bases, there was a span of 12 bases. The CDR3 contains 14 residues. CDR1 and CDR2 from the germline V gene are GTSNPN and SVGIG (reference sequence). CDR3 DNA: TGTGCCTGGAGTCCCCCGGGGATCAACACTGAAGCTTTCTTT. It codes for CAWSPPGINTEAFF.

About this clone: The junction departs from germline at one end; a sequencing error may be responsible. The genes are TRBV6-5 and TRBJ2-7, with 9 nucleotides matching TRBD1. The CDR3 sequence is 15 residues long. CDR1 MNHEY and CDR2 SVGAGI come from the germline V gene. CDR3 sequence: CASSYEGTGRYGQYF. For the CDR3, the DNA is TGTGCCAGCAGTTACGAAGGGACAGGGAGGTACGGGCAGTACTTC.

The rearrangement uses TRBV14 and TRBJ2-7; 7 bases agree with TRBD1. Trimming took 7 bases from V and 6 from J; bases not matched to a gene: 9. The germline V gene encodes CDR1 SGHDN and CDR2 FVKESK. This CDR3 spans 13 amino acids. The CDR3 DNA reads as TGTGCCAGCACGTTTGACAGGGTTGGCGAGCAGTACTTC. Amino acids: CASTFDRVGEQYF. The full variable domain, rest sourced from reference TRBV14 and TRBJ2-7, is EAGVTQFPSHSVIEKGQTVTLRCDPISGHDNLYWYRRVMGKEIKFLLHFVKESKQDESGMPNNRFLAERTGGTYSTLKVQPAELEDSGVYFCASTFDRVGEQYFGPGTRLTVT.

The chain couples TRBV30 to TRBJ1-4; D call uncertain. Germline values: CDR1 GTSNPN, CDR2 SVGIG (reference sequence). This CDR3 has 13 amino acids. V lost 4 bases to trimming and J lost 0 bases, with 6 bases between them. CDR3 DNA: TGTGCCTGGAACTTAGCAACTAATGAAAAACTGTTTTTT. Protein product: CAWNLATNEKLFF.

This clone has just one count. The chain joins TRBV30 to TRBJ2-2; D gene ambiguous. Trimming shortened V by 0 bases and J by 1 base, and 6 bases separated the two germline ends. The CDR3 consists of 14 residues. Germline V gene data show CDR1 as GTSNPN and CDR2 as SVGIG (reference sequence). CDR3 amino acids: CAWSVLQNTGELFF. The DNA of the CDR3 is TGTGCCTGGAGTGTACTACAGAACACCGGGGAGCTGTTTTTT.

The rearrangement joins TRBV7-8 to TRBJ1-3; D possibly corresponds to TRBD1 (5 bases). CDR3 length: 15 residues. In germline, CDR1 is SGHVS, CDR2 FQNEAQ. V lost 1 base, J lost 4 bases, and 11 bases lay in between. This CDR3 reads CASSLGAGLGNTIYF. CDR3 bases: TGTGCCAGCAGCTTAGGGGCGGGGCTAGGAAACACCATATATTTT.

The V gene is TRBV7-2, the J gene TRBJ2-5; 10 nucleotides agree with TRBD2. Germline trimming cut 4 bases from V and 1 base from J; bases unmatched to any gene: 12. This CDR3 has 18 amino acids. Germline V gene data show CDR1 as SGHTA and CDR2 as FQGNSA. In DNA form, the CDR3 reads TGTGCCAGCAGCTCGCACCCCCGGGCTAGCGGGGGCCAAGAGACCCAGTACTTC. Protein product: CASSSHPRASGGQETQYF.